This T cell receptor (beta chain) was captured in a study of CD8 T cells in Susac syndrome. Across the study: Sequenced Susac syndrome patients included roughly six with active disease and under ten who were in remission.

This clonotype came up once. Trimming cost V 4 bases and J 8 bases; bases outside gene matches: 2. Germline V gene data show CDR1 as SGHVS and CDR2 as FNYEAQ. This CDR3 has 13 residues. After extraction with the RNeasy kit, about 0.5 to 1 ug of the RNA was reverse transcribed using random hexamers. TCRdb passed the immunoSEQ multiplex PCR reads through MiXCR, listing each CDR3 protein once. The sample holds 95,000 to 150,000 distinct CDR3 sequences, roughly 94% seen once. Patients having Susac syndrome satisfied recently defined diagnostic criteria for definite or probable disease. Negative isolation was used for CD8+ and CD4+ T cells, and FACS enrichment was applied to TEMRA cells.

V gene TRBV7-6 combines with J gene TRBJ1-4; TRBD1 matches 9 bases. This TCR came from a human donor with Susac syndrome. Sequencing was carried out using CD8+ T cells from PBMCs. Written as DNA, the CDR3 is TGTGCCAGCAGCTACAGGGGGCCGGAAAAACTGTTTTTT. This translates into CASSYRGPEKLFF. The complete variable domain, with remaining parts taken from reference TRBV7-6 and TRBJ1-4, reads GAGVSQSPRYKVTKRGQDVALRCDPISGHVSLYWYRQALGQGPEFLTYFNYEAQQDKSGLPNDRFSAERPEGSISTLTIQRTEQRDSAMYRCASSYRGPEKLFFGSGTQLSVL.